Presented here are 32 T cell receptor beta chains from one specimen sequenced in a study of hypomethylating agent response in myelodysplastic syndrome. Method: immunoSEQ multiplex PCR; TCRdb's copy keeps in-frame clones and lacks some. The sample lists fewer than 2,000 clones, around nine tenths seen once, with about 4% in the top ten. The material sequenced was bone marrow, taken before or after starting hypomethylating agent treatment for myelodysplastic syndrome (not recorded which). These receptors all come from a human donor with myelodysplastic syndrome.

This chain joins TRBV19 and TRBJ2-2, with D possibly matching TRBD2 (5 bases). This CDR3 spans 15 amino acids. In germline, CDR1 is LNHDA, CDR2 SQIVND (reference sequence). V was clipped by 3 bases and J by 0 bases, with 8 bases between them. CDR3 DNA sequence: TGTGCCAGTAGTATCCGGGGTACGAACACCGGGGAGCTGTTTTTT. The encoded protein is CASSIRGTNTGELFF. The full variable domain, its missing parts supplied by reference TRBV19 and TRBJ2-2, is DGGITQSPKYLFRKEGQNVTLSCEQNLNHDAMYWYRQDPGQGLRLIYYSQIVNDFQKGDIAEGYSVSREKKESFPLTVTSAQKNPTAFYLCASSIRGTNTGELFFGEGSRLTVL.

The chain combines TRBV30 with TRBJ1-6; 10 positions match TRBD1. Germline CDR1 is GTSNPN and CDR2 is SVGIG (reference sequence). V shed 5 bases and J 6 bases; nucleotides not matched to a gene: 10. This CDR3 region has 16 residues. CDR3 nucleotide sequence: TGTGCCTGGGTCCCCCGGACAGGGGGACTTAATTCACCCCTCCACTTT. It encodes CAWVPRTGGLNSPLHF.

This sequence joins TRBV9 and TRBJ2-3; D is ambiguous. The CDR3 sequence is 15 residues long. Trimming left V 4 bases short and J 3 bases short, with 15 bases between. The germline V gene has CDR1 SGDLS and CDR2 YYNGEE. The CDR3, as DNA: TGTGCCAGCAGCCCATCGGACCTCGTGACAGATACGCAGTATTTT. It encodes CASSPSDLVTDTQYF.

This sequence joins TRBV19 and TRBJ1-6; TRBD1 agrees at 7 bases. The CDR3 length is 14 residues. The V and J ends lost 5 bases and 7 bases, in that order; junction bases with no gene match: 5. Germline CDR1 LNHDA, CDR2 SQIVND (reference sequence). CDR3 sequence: CASSSTTGNSPLHF. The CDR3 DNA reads TGTGCCAGTAGTTCCACGACAGGGAATTCACCCCTCCACTTT. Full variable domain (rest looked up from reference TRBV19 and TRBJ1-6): DGGITQSPKYLFRKEGQNVTLSCEQNLNHDAMYWYRQDPGQGLRLIYYSQIVNDFQKGDIAEGYSVSREKKESFPLTVTSAQKNPTAFYLCASSSTTGNSPLHFGNGTRLTVT.

CDR3 coding DNA: TGTGCCAGCAGCTTTGTTTCGGGACAGGTACCCGATACGCAGTATTTT. Protein sequence: CASSFVSGQVPDTQYF. The rearrangement links TRBV7-2 to TRBJ2-3; TRBD1 aligns across 8 bases. CDR3 size: 16 residues. Germline CDR1 is SGHTA and CDR2 is FQGNSA. V was clipped by 3 bases and J by 6 bases; unmatched bases: 11.

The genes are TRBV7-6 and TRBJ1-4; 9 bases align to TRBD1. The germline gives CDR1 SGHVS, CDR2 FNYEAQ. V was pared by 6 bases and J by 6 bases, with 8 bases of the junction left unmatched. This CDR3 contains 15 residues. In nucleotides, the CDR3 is TGTGCCAGCAGTTTAACAGGGGGCGGTTATGAAAAACTGTTTTTT. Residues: CASSLTGGGYEKLFF. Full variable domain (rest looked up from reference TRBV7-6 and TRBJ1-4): GAGVSQSPRYKVTKRGQDVALRCDPISGHVSLYWYRQALGQGPEFLTYFNYEAQQDKSGLPNDRFSAERPEGSISTLTIQRTEQRDSAMYRCASSLTGGGYEKLFFGSGTQLSVL.

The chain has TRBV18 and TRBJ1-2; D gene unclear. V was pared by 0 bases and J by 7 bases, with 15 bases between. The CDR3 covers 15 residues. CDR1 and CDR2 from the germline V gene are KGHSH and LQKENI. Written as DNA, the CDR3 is TGTGCCAGCTCACCACCTTCCTTACTCCGCGGTGGCTACACCTTC. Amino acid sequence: CASSPPSLLRGGYTF.

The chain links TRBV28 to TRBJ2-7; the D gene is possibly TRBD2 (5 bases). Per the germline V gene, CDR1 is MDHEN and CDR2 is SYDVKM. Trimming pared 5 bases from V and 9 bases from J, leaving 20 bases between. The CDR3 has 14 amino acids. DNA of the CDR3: TGTGCCAGCAGTCCCTACTCGGCAGCCCGGGGGCAGTACTTC. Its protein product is CASSPYSAARGQYF.

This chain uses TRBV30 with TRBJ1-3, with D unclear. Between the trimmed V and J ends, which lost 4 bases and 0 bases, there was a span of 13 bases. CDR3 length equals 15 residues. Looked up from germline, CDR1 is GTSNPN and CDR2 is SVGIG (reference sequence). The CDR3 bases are TGTGCCTGGAACTTGTGGGGTAACTCTGGAAACACCATATATTTT. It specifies CAWNLWGNSGNTIYF.

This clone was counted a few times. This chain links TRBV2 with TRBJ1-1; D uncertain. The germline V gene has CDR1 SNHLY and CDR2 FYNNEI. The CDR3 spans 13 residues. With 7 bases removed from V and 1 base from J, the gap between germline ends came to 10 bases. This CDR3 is CASNLRPNTEAFF. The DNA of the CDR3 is TGTGCCAGCAATCTACGGCCGAACACTGAAGCTTTCTTT.

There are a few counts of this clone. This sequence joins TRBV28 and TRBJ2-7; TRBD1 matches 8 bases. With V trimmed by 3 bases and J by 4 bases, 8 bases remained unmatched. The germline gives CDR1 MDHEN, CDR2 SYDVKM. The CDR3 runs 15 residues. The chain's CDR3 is CASSFTDRADYEQYF. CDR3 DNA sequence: TGTGCCAGCAGTTTTACGGACAGGGCGGATTACGAGCAGTACTTC.

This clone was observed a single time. Written as DNA, the CDR3 is TGTGCCAGCAGCAAGGGACTAGCAGCGGATACGCAGTATTTT. Protein product: CASSKGLAADTQYF. This chain links TRBV13 with TRBJ2-3; TRBD2 matches 9 bases. The CDR3 contains 14 residues. V lost 5 bases and J lost 6; bases outside the gene matches: 6. Germline V lookup: CDR1 PRHDT, CDR2 FYEKMQ (reference sequence).

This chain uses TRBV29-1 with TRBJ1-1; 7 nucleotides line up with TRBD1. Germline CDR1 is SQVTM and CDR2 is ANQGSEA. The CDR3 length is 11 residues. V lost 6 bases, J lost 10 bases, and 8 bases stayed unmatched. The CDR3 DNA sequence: TGCAGCGTGACGGGGACAGCGTCAGCTTTCTTT. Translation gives CSVTGTASAFF.

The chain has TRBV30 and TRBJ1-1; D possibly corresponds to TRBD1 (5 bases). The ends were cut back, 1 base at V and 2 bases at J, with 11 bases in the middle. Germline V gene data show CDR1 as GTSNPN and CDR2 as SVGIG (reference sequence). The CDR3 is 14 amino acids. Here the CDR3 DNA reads TGTGCCTGGAGTGACGGACGGACAAACACTGAAGCTTTCTTT. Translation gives CAWSDGRTNTEAFF.

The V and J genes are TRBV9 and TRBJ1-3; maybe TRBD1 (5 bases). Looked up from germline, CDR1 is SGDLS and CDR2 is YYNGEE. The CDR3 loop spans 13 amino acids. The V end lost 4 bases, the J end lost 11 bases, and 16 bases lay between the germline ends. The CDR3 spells CASSSRPDSPIYF. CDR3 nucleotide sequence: TGTGCCAGCAGCTCACGACCCGACAGCCCCATATATTTT.

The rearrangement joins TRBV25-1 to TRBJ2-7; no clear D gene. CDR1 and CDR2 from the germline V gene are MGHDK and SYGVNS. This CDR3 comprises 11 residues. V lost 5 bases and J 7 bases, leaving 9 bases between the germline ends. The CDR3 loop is CASSPRVEQYF. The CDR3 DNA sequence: TGTGCCAGCAGTCCTAGGGTGGAGCAGTACTTC.

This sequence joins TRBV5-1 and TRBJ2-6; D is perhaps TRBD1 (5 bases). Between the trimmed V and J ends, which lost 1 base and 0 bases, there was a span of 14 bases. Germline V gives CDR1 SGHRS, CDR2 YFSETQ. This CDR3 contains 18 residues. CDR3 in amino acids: CASSLTPLTGSGANVLTF. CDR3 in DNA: TGCGCCAGCAGCTTGACCCCGCTAACAGGCTCTGGGGCCAACGTCCTGACTTTC.

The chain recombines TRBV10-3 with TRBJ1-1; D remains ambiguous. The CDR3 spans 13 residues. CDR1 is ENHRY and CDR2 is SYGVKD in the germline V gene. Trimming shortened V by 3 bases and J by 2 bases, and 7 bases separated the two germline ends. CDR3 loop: CAISDGLNTEAFF. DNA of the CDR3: TGTGCCATCAGTGATGGTCTTAACACTGAAGCTTTCTTT.

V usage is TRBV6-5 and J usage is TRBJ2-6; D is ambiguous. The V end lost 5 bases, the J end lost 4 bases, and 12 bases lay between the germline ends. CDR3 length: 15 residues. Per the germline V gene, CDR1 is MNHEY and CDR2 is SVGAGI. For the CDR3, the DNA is TGTGCCAGCAGTCCCGCTACCCCGGGGGCCAACGTCCTGACTTTC. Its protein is CASSPATPGANVLTF.

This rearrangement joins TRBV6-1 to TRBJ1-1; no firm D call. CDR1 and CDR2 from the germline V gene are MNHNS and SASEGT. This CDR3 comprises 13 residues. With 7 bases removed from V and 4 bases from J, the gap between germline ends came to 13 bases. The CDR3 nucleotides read TGTGCCAGCATGGATACGAGGGTCACTGAAGCTTTCTTT. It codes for CASMDTRVTEAFF.

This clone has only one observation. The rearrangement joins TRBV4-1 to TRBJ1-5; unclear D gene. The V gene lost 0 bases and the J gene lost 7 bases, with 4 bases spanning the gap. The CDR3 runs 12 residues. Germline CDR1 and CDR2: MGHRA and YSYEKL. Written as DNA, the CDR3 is TGCGCCAGCAGCCAAGAGAGCCAGCCCCAGCATTTT. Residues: CASSQESQPQHF.

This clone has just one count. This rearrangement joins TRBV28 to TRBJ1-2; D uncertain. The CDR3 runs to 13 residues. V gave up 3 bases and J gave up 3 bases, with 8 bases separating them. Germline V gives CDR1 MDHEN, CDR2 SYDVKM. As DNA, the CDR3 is TGTGCCAGCAGTTTCCCAGACGACTATGGCTACACCTTC. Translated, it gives CASSFPDDYGYTF.

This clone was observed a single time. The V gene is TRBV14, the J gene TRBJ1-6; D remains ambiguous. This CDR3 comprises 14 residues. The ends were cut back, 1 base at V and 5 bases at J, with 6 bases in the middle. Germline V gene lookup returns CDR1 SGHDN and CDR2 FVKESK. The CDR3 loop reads CASSQGQDNSPLHF. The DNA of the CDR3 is TGTGCCAGCAGCCAAGGGCAGGATAATTCACCCCTCCACTTT.

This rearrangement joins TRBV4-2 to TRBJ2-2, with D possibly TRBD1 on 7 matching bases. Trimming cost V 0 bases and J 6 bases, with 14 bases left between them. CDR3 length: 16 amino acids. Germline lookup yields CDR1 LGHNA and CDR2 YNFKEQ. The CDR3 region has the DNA TGTGCCAGCAGCCAAGATGCAGGGGGGTCCGCCGGGGAGCTGTTTTTT. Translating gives CASSQDAGGSAGELFF.

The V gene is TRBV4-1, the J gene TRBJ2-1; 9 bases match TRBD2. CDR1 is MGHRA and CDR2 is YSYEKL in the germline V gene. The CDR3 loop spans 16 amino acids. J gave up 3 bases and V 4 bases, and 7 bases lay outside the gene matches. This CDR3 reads CASSLGWTSVYNEQFF. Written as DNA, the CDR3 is TGCGCCAGCAGCCTTGGCTGGACTAGCGTCTACAATGAGCAGTTCTTC.

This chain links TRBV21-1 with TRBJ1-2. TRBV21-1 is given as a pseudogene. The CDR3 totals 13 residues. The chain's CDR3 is CASSKDACHGYTF. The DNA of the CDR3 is TGTGCCAGCAGCAAAGATGCCTGCCATGGCTACACCTTC.

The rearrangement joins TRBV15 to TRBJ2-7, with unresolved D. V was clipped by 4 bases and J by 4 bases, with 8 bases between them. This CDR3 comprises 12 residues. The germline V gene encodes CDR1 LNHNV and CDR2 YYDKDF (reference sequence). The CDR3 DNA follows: TGTGCCACCAGCAAGACGGGTTACGAGCAGTACTTC. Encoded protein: CATSKTGYEQYF.

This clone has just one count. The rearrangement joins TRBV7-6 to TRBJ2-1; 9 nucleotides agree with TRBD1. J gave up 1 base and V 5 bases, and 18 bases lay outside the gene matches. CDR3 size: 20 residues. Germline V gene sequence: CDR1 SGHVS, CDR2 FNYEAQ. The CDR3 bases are TGTGCCAGCAGCGGAGAGGACAGGGGCATGTCGGGAAGATCCTACAATGAGCAGTTCTTC. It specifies CASSGEDRGMSGRSYNEQFF. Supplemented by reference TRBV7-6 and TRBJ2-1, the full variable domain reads GAGVSQSPRYKVTKRGQDVALRCDPISGHVSLYWYRQALGQGPEFLTYFNYEAQQDKSGLPNDRFSAERPEGSISTLTIQRTEQRDSAMYRCASSGEDRGMSGRSYNEQFFGPGTRLTVL.

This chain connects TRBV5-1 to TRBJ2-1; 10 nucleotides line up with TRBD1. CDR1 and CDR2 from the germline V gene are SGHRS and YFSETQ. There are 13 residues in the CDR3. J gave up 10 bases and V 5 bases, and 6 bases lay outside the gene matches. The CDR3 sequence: CASSPGTGDEQFF. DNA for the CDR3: TGCGCCAGCAGTCCCGGGACAGGGGACGAGCAGTTCTTC.

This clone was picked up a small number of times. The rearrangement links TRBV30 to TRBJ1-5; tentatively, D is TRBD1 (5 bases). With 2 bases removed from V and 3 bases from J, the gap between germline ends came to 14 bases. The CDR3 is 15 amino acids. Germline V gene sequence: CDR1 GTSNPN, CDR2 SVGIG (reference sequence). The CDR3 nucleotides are TGTGCCTGGAGTAGGGTGGCAGGGTTCAATCAGCCCCAGCATTTT. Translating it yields CAWSRVAGFNQPQHF.

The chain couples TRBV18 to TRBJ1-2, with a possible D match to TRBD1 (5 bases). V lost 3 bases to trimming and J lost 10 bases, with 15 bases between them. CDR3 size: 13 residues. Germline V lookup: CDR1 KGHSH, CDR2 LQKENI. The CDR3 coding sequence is TGTGCCAGCTCACCCCCCCCAGGGTCCAACTACACCTTC. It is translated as CASSPPPGSNYTF.

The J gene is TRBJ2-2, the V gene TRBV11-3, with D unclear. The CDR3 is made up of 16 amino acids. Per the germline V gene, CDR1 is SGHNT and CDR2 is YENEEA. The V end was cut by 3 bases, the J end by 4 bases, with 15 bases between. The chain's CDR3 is CASSLGISGTTGELFF. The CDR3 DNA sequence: TGTGCCAGCAGCTTGGGTATTAGTGGAACCACCGGGGAGCTGTTTTTT. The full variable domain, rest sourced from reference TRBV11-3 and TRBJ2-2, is EAGVVQSPRYKIIEKKQPVAFWCNPISGHNTLYWYLQNLGQGPELLIRYENEEAVDDSQLPKDRFSAERLKGVDSTLKIQPAELGDSAVYLCASSLGISGTTGELFFGEGSRLTVL.